Shown below are 12 T cell receptor beta chains from a single sample sequenced in a study of OX40 agonist ivuxolimab in advanced cancers. Sequencing used immunoSEQ multiplex PCR; TCRdb keeps in-frame clones, though not all of them. Of fewer than 80,000 clones listed, about 90% are singletons. The starting material was CD4+ or CD8+ T cells sorted from blood, obtained in a trial of the OX40 agonist ivuxolimab. These receptors all come from an adult with an advanced solid tumor such as melanoma, head and neck, liver or kidney cancer.

The chain couples TRBV5-1 to TRBJ1-6; D is perhaps TRBD1 (6 bases). Trimming took off 0 bases at V and 6 bases at J, with 10 bases between the two ends. This CDR3 contains 15 residues. Germline lookup yields CDR1 SGHRS and CDR2 YFSETQ. CDR3 bases: TGCGCCAGCAGCTTGGATACAGGGCGTAATTCACCCCTCCACTTT. Amino acid sequence: CASSLDTGRNSPLHF. The full variable domain, rest sourced from reference TRBV5-1 and TRBJ1-6, is KAGVTQTPRYLIKTRGQQVTLSCSPISGHRSVSWYQQTPGQGLQFLFEYFSETQRNKGNFPGRFSGRQFSNSRSEMNVSTLELGDSALYLCASSLDTGRNSPLHFGNGTRLTVT.

In its sample, this clone was seen once. J is TRBJ1-2 and V is TRBV5-1; D possibly corresponds to TRBD1 (5 bases). The CDR3 is 14 residues long. Germline V gene lookup returns CDR1 SGHRS and CDR2 YFSETQ. V was shortened by 4 bases and J by 0 bases, with 10 bases between the two germline ends. For the CDR3, the DNA is TGCGCCAGCAGCCCCGGGGACGCTAACTATGGCTACACCTTC. Translation gives CASSPGDANYGYTF.

The V call is TRBV21-1, the J call TRBJ1-6. TRBV21-1 is marked as a pseudogene. CDR3 length: 19 residues. Here the CDR3 DNA reads TGTGCCAGCAGGGAAAGCGGAGCTTACAGGACTTGCGACAATTCACCCCTCCACTTT. This gives the protein CASRESGAYRTCDNSPLHF.

This sequence joins TRBV19 and TRBJ1-5, with D tentatively TRBD1 (6 bases). The CDR3 contains 15 residues. The germline V gene encodes CDR1 LNHDA and CDR2 SQIVND (reference sequence). The V gene lost 7 bases and the J gene lost 7 bases, with 20 bases spanning the gap. The CDR3 nucleotides are TGTGCCAGTACCCAAGGGGGATCCCGAACCCAGCCCCAGCATTTT. Amino acid sequence: CASTQGGSRTQPQHF.

The chain recombines TRBV5-1 with TRBJ1-3; possibly TRBD1 for D (5 bases). This CDR3 is 14 amino acids long. From germline, CDR1 is SGHRS and CDR2 YFSETQ. Trimming took 2 bases from V and 1 from J, leaving 7 bases between them. The CDR3 loop reads CASSLGTSGNTIYF. Written as DNA, the CDR3 is TGCGCCAGCAGCTTAGGGACGTCTGGAAACACCATATATTTT.

This clone was detected only once. The genes are TRBV5-5 and TRBJ1-5; no clear D gene. There are 15 residues in the CDR3. Germline lookup yields CDR1 SGHKS and CDR2 YYEKEE (reference sequence). The ends were cut back, 0 bases at V and 0 bases at J, with 7 bases in the middle. For the CDR3, the DNA is TGTGCCAGCAGCTTGGTGGCTCTTAGCAATCAGCCCCAGCATTTT. This gives the protein CASSLVALSNQPQHF. Based on the CDR3 plus reference TRBV5-5 and TRBJ1-5, the full variable domain is DAGVTQSPTHLIKTRGQQVTLRCSPISGHKSVSWYQQVLGQGPQFIFQYYEKEERGRGNFPDRFSARQFPNYSSELNVNALLLGDSALYLCASSLVALSNQPQHFGDGTRLSIL.

The chain uses TRBV27 and TRBJ1-6, with 9 bases fitting TRBD1. V was pared by 8 bases and J by 10 bases, with 9 bases of the junction left unmatched. This CDR3 is 14 amino acids long. Germline V CDR1 and CDR2: MNHEY, SMNVEV (reference sequence). The CDR3 coding sequence is TGTGCCAGCCGTACCGGGACAGGGTACTCACCCCTCCACTTT. Translating gives CASRTGTGYSPLHF.

This sequence joins TRBV6-1 and TRBJ2-1; the D gene could be TRBD1 or TRBD2 (5 bases each). With 11 bases removed from V and 1 base from J, the gap between germline ends came to 15 bases. The CDR3 spans 14 residues. Germline V gives CDR1 MNHNS, CDR2 SASEGT. CDR3 residues: CAVTAERSYNEQFF. The CDR3 region has the DNA TGTGCCGTGACAGCTGAGCGGTCCTACAATGAGCAGTTCTTC.

This chain uses TRBV5-4 with TRBJ2-3, with D possibly matching TRBD2 (6 bases). V lost 4 bases, J lost 2 bases, and 8 bases lay in between. Germline CDR1 SGHNT, CDR2 YYREEE (reference sequence). The CDR3 runs 13 residues. The CDR3 reads CASSTGVTDTQYF. The CDR3 DNA reads as TGTGCCAGCAGCACGGGAGTCACAGATACGCAGTATTTT.

The chain combines TRBV7-9 with TRBJ1-2; tentatively, D is TRBD1 (5 bases). Trimming pared 4 bases from V and 3 bases from J, leaving 12 bases between. CDR1 and CDR2 (germline): SEHNR, FQNEAQ (reference sequence). CDR3 length: 14 residues. The CDR3 protein is CASSSRWGDYGYTF. As DNA, the CDR3 is TGTGCCAGCAGCTCCCGTTGGGGGGACTATGGCTACACCTTC.

The gene calls are TRBV30 and TRBJ2-1, with 8 nucleotides matching TRBD2. The CDR3 is 14 residues long. The ends lost 8 bases at V and 0 bases at J; junction bases unmatched: 6. The germline gives CDR1 GTSNPN, CDR2 SVGIG (reference sequence). The CDR3: CARIAGSSYNEQFF. The DNA for the CDR3 is TGTGCCCGAATAGCGGGGAGCTCCTACAATGAGCAGTTCTTC.

V gene TRBV19 combines with J gene TRBJ1-3; D uncertain. The V and J ends lost 6 bases and 2 bases respectively, with 8 bases between them. The CDR3 runs to 13 residues. Germline V lookup: CDR1 LNHDA, CDR2 SQIVND (reference sequence). The CDR3 here is CASRSTAGNTIYF. CDR3 DNA sequence: TGTGCCAGTAGATCCACGGCTGGAAACACCATATATTTT.